The 8 T cell receptor beta chains below come from one sample, sequenced in a study of tumor and adjacent non-tumor tissue in lung cancer. No cell sorting was done before RNA was extracted from the tissue. TCRbeta libraries were built with three rounds of nested PCR, modified from ARM-PCR. Using its own MiXCR run on the multiplex PCR reads, TCRdb lists one record per CDR3 protein. This repertoire shows 84,000 or so distinct CDR3 sequences, more than 60% found once; its top ten account for 15%. The sequencing sample was made of lung tumor tissue. The receptors were gathered from a man aged 65 to 79 with non-small cell lung cancer.

This clonotype was seen at least ten times. The chain combines TRBV7-9 with TRBJ2-3; perhaps TRBD2 as D (7 bases). The CDR3 has 18 amino acids. Germline values: CDR1 SEHNR, CDR2 FQNEAQ (reference sequence). V was clipped by 4 bases and J by 2 bases, with 22 bases between them. The chain's CDR3 is CASSSNLRGGGVTDTQYF. The CDR3 DNA follows: TGTGCCAGCAGCTCCAACTTGCGAGGGGGGGGCGTCACAGATACGCAGTATTTT. The variable domain in full, with the rest retrieved from reference TRBV7-9 and TRBJ2-3, is DTGVSQNPRHKITKRGQNVTFRCDPISEHNRLYWYRQTLGQGPEFLTYFQNEAQLEKSRLLSDRFSAERPKGSFSTLEIQRTEQGDSAMYLCASSSNLRGGGVTDTQYFGPGTRLTVL.

In regard to this clonotype: Mismatch with germline at one junction end may stem from a read error. CDR3 sequence (DNA): TGTGTCAGAAGCCTTCTAGTGGGGGTTAACAATGAGCACTTCTTC. Protein: CVRSLLVGVNNEHFF. V gene TRBV11-3 combines with J gene TRBJ2-1; D may be TRBD1 or TRBD2 (5 bases each). CDR1 and CDR2 from the germline V gene are SGHNT and YENEEA. The CDR3 is 15 amino acids.

This clonotype was observed a handful of times. The chain carries TRBV25-1 and TRBJ2-7; possible D gene TRBD2, 5 bases. Trimming left V 5 bases short and J 5 bases short, with 16 bases between. The CDR3 length is 14 residues. CDR1 MGHDK and CDR2 SYGVNS come from the germline V gene. CDR3: CASSPGGGMNEQYF. CDR3 nucleotides: TGTGCCAGCAGTCCAGGCGGAGGAATGAACGAGCAGTACTTC.

Only a few counts were recorded for this clonotype. This may be a read error: a much more frequent sequence differs by one nucleotide. This CDR3 is CSAMTSGFSYNEQFF. CDR3 nucleotides: TGCAGCGCCATGACTAGCGGCTTCTCCTACAATGAGCAGTTCTTC. The genes are TRBV29-1 and TRBJ2-1; 9 positions match TRBD2. Per germline, CDR1 SQVTM and CDR2 ANQGSEA. This CDR3 has 15 residues. The V segment lost 7 bases and the J segment 0 bases; nucleotides outside the gene matches: 7.

In the case of this clonotype: Its ends do not fully match the called genes, so a read error is possible. The chain couples TRBV12-3 or TRBV12-4 to TRBJ2-3; 11 bases are shared with TRBD2. This CDR3 has 16 residues. The CDR3 coding sequence is TGTGCCAGCAGTTGGAGACTAGCGGGGATCAAAGATACGCGGTATTTT. Protein: CASSWRLAGIKDTRYF.

Comments on this clonotype: Relative to the germline gene, one junction end is altered; a read error may explain this. The V and J genes are TRBV11-2 and TRBJ2-4; possibly TRBD2 for D (6 bases). CDR1 SGHAT and CDR2 FQNNGV come from the germline V gene. This CDR3 spans 17 amino acids. The CDR3 DNA reads TGTGTCAGCAGCTTAGACTGGCGGGGAGTTGGTTGGAACCTTCAGTACTTC. Protein: CVSSLDWRGVGWNLQYF.

Notes on this clonotype: A much larger clonotype is one base distant, so this may be a read error. The chain joins TRBV10-3 to TRBJ2-2, with D uncertain. The CDR3 spans 15 residues. Between the trimmed V and J ends, which lost 6 bases and 6 bases, there was a span of 17 bases. Germline V gene sequence: CDR1 ENHRY, CDR2 SYGVKD. CDR3 region: CAISRVRWPSGELFF. In nucleotides, the CDR3 is TGTGCCATCAGCCGCGTAAGATGGCCCTCCGGGGAGCTGTTTTTT.

The sample holds a few counts of this clonotype. A much larger clone differs from this one at a single base, so this may be a read error. No conserved phenylalanine or tryptophan is present at the end of the CDR3, so a read error is the likely explanation. V is TRBV6-1 and J is TRBJ2-7, with D possibly being TRBD1 (5 bases). V was cut by 7 bases and J by 2 bases, with 12 bases left in between. The CDR3 consists of 13 residues. Germline V CDR1 and CDR2: MNHNS, SASEGT. DNA of the CDR3: TGTGCCAGCAACTTGGGGCAGACCTACGAGCAGTACTTA. Protein sequence: CASNLGQTYEQYL.